This T cell receptor (beta chain) appears in the sequencing data of a study of tumor and adjacent non-tumor tissue in lung cancer. Study-wide context: Histology: 11 to 13 adenocarcinoma, a couple of squamous cell carcinoma, 1 small cell lung cancer. Aged roughly 31 to 85 years, patients included roughly ten men and several women with stage I to III disease. On average, productive TCRbeta reads reached 4 million to 5 million per sample.

A modified ARM-PCR protocol with three rounds of nested PCR amplified TCRbeta. Using its own MiXCR run on the multiplex PCR reads, TCRdb lists one record per CDR3 protein. The sample lists 90,000 to 110,000 distinct CDR3 sequences, 50% to 70% occurring once. V lost 7 bases and J 2 bases, leaving 0 bases between the germline ends. Germline CDR1 MDHEN, CDR2 SYDVKM. The CDR3 totals 11 residues. This sample's RNA came from whole unsorted tissue. Distant lung tissue was collected more than 3 cm away from the tumor edge. V and J are TRBV28 and TRBJ2-6, with unresolved D. The sample taken for sequencing was distant non-tumor lung tissue. The receptor was derived from a man aged 60 to 75 with non-small cell lung cancer. As DNA, the CDR3 is TGTGCCAGCACTGGGGCCAACGTCCTGACTTTC. This sequence encodes CASTGANVLTF.